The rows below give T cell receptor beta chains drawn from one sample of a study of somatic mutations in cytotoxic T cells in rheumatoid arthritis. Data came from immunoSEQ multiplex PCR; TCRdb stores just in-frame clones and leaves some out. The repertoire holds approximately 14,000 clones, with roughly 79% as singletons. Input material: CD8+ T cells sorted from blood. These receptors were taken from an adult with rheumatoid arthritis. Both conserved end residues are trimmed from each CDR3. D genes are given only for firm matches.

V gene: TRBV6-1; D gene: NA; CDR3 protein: ATNYGYT
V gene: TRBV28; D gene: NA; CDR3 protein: ASSFPARADTQY
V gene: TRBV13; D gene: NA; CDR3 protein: ASRVGAAETQY
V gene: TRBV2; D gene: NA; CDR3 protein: ASSVGASPLH
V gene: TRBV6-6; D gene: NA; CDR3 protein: ASSLKGRNQPQH
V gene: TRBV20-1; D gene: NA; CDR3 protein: RGDGQETQY
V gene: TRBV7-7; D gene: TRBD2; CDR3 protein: ASSFGGARTDTQY
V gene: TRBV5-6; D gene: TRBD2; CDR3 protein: ASSGGLAAYEQY
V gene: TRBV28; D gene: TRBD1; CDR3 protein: ASSFPGRGLRSTEAF
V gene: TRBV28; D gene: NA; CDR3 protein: ASSSLQGYPDTQY
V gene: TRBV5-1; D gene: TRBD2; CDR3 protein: ASSLQRGGAYEQY
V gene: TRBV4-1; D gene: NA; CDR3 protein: ASSPSGWDEQF
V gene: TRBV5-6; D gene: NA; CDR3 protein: ASSLEAEISPNYGYT
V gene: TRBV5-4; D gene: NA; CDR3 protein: ASSASTDYNSPLH
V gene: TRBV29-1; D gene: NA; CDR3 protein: SVGGEVTEAF
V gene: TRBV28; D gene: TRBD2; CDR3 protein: ASSSRLAGGTGELF
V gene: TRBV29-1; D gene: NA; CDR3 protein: SVEALVGTGELF
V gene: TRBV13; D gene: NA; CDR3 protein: ASSLGRGLGTNYGYT